This T cell receptor beta chain was recovered during a study of T-cell memory formation after mild COVID-19. The CDR3 loop spans 14 amino acids. V shed 7 bases, J shed 0 bases, and the junction held 4 bases outside the gene matches. From germline, CDR1 is SEHNR and CDR2 FQNEAQ (reference sequence). One entry per CDR3 protein results from TCRdb running MiXCR on the 5' RACE reads. The sample lists around 220,000 distinct CDR3 sequences; roughly 15% were seen once. Notes on the study in general: Clones that contracted clustered mainly in CM and EM if CD4+ and in EMRA if CD8+.

A note on this clonotype: What it binds is not known.

V is TRBV7-9 and J is TRBJ2-3; 7 nucleotides align to TRBD2. Sequencing was done on a sample of PBMCs or a T cell subset sorted from them (not recorded which). The TCR originated in a young man who had mild COVID-19 (a few samples of this study predate the infection). Cell type and time point are not known. This CDR3 is CASTLAVSTDTQYF. For the CDR3, the DNA is TGTGCCAGCACCCTAGCGGTTAGCACAGATACGCAGTATTTT.